Listed here are 30 T cell receptor beta chains from one sample, sequenced in a study of regulatory T cells in long-lasting Graves disease. The time point was: persistent/refractory GD, antithyroid drugs over 5 years with positive TRAb. Making the TCR library involved RNA that had been extracted from PBMCs. Relying on iRepertoire HTBI primers and Arm-PCR of CDR3 regions, the team built TCR beta libraries. TCRdb re-called the multiplex PCR reads through MiXCR, storing one row per CDR3 protein. The table shows around 460,000 distinct CDR3 sequences, with about 22% occurring only once. The sample in question was peripheral blood mononuclear cells (PBMCs), obtained when the disease was refractory, from a patient treated with antithyroid drugs. These receptors all come from a female donor with Graves disease.

Remarks on this clonotype: The junction differs from germline at one of its ends, possibly a read error. The chain employs TRBV27 and TRBJ1-4; D is uncertain. This CDR3 region has 14 residues. Germline V CDR1 and CDR2: MNHEY, SMNVEV (reference sequence). The CDR3 sequence is CASSRRREGEKLVF. CDR3 nucleotides: TGTGCCAGCAGCCGTCGGAGGGAAGGTGAAAAACTGGTTTTT.

The CDR3 protein is CASSEARLYGYTF. Written as DNA, the CDR3 is TGTGCCAGCAGTGAAGCACGGCTCTATGGCTACACCTTC. J is TRBJ1-2 and V is TRBV25-1; D is ambiguous. Trimming left V 2 bases short and J 4 bases short, with 8 bases between. There are 13 residues in the CDR3. Per germline, CDR1 MGHDK and CDR2 SYGVNS.

Concerning this clonotype itself: A read error is possible here, since a much larger clone lies one base away. The CDR3 nucleotides read TGTGCCAGCAGTCTTGAGGGATGGGGCGGGGAGCTGTTTTTT. It translates to CASSLEGWGGELFF. The V call is TRBV12-3 or TRBV12-4, the J call TRBJ2-2, with D perhaps TRBD2 (5 bases). This CDR3 spans 14 amino acids. V was cut by 5 bases and J by 7 bases, with 14 bases left in between.

This clonotype came up a few times. V usage is TRBV28 and J usage is TRBJ2-7, with 7 bases fitting TRBD1. From germline, CDR1 is MDHEN and CDR2 SYDVKM. The CDR3 runs to 15 residues. V lost 3 bases, J lost 0 bases, and 5 bases stayed unmatched. The CDR3 region has the DNA TGTGCCAGCAGTTTGGACAGGACCCTCTCCTACGAGCAGTACTTC. It encodes CASSLDRTLSYEQYF. Based on the CDR3 plus reference TRBV28 and TRBJ2-7, the full variable domain is DVKVTQSSRYLVKRTGEKVFLECVQDMDHENMFWYRQDPGLGLRLIYFSYDVKMKEKGDIPEGYSVSREKKERFSLILESASTNQTSMYLCASSLDRTLSYEQYFGPGTRLTVT.

The genes are TRBV12-3 or TRBV12-4 and TRBJ1-5; maybe TRBD1 (5 bases). V was clipped by 6 bases and J by 5 bases, with 20 bases between them. The CDR3 is 16 amino acids. Here the CDR3 DNA reads TGTGCCAGCAGGGCCTCAGGGAGGGGCGGGGATCAGCCCCAGCATTTT. Encoded protein: CASRASGRGGDQPQHF.

This clonotype was picked up one time. This chain connects TRBV11-3 to TRBJ2-5, with D perhaps TRBD1 (6 bases). This CDR3 spans 16 amino acids. The V end lost 3 bases, the J end lost 1 base, and 15 bases lay between the germline ends. The germline CDR1 and CDR2 sequences are SGHNT and YENEEA. CDR3 nucleotide sequence: TGTGCCAGCAGCTTGACCCGGGGCAGGGGCCAAGAGACCCAGTACTTC. As protein: CASSLTRGRGQETQYF.

The chain employs TRBV28 and TRBJ2-1; TRBD2 matches at 7 bases. V lost 6 bases to trimming and J lost 6 bases; unmatched junction nucleotides: 17. From germline, CDR1 is MDHEN and CDR2 SYDVKM. The CDR3 totals 17 residues. Written as DNA, the CDR3 is TGTGCCAGCAGCCCTAACCGGGGCGGCGGGGGTATCAATGAGCAGTTCTTC. Translated, it gives CASSPNRGGGGINEQFF. Using reference TRBV28 and TRBJ2-1 for the parts outside the CDR3, the full variable domain is DVKVTQSSRYLVKRTGEKVFLECVQDMDHENMFWYRQDPGLGLRLIYFSYDVKMKEKGDIPEGYSVSREKKERFSLILESASTNQTSMYLCASSPNRGGGGINEQFFGPGTRLTVL.

The J gene is TRBJ1-2, the V gene TRBV29-1, with D tentatively TRBD1 (6 bases). The germline V and J ends were trimmed by 7 bases and 8 bases, with 20 bases remaining between them. The CDR3 spans 13 residues. Germline V CDR1 and CDR2: SQVTM, ANQGSEA. The CDR3 loop reads CSARGGGEGGYTF. The CDR3 bases are TGCAGCGCCCGAGGGGGTGGCGAGGGGGGCTACACCTTC.

This clonotype was seen at least ten times. The chain recombines TRBV7-2 with TRBJ2-3; D gene ambiguous. CDR1 SGHTA and CDR2 FQGNSA come from the germline V gene. This CDR3 spans 14 amino acids. V was shortened by 1 base and J by 2 bases, with 7 bases between the two germline ends. In nucleotides, the CDR3 is TGTGCCAGCAGCTTAGTTGGAAACACAGATACGCAGTATTTT. It specifies CASSLVGNTDTQYF. Complete variable domain (other parts from reference TRBV7-2 and TRBJ2-3): GAGVSQSPSNKVTEKGKDVELRCDPISGHTALYWYRQSLGQGLEFLIYFQGNSAPDKSGLPSDRFSAERTGGSVSTLTIQRTQQEDSAVYLCASSLVGNTDTQYFGPGTRLTVL.

The rearrangement joins TRBV12-3 or TRBV12-4 to TRBJ2-1; 8 bases are a match to TRBD1. V was clipped by 1 base and J by 5 bases; unmatched bases: 4. This CDR3 comprises 15 residues. CDR3 DNA sequence: TGTGCCAGCAGTTTAGGCGACAGGGGCGACAATGAGCAGTTCTTC. Translation gives CASSLGDRGDNEQFF.

This clonotype showed up many times. The rearrangement joins TRBV25-1 to TRBJ2-7; TRBD1 might be the D (5 bases). The CDR3 consists of 17 residues. The germline V gene encodes CDR1 MGHDK and CDR2 SYGVNS. Trimming shortened V by 8 bases and J by 0 bases, and 23 bases separated the two germline ends. The CDR3 region has the DNA TGTGCCAGCTTAATCCCTCAGGGTACGGAGAACTCCTACGAGCAGTACTTC. Amino acids: CASLIPQGTENSYEQYF.

The chain recombines TRBV4-3 with TRBJ2-7; D unclear. From germline, CDR1 is LGHNA and CDR2 YSLEER. CDR3 size: 13 residues. V dropped 4 bases and J dropped 4 bases, with 11 bases sitting between them. The CDR3 DNA reads as TGCGCCAGCAGCCCGGACCTTTTTTACGAGCAGTACTTC. Translation gives CASSPDLFYEQYF.

The rearrangement uses TRBV19 and TRBJ2-5, with 7 bases fitting TRBD1. This CDR3 has 13 amino acids. Germline values: CDR1 LNHDA, CDR2 SQIVND (reference sequence). V shed 4 bases and J 4 bases; nucleotides not matched to a gene: 3. CDR3 sequence: CASSKNRGETQYF. The CDR3 region has the DNA TGTGCCAGTAGTAAGAACAGGGGAGAGACCCAGTACTTC.

In this sample, this clonotype turned up a few times. No conserved phenylalanine or tryptophan ends this CDR3, so it is likely a read error. The rearrangement uses TRBV28 and TRBJ1-1; D is possibly TRBD1 (6 bases). The CDR3 covers 15 residues. Germline V lookup: CDR1 MDHEN, CDR2 SYDVKM. The CDR3: CASSLMSGANSEAFL. The CDR3 DNA sequence: TGTGCCAGCAGTTTAATGTCGGGGGCCAACAGTGAAGCTTTCCTT.

This clonotype appeared many times. V is TRBV28 and J is TRBJ1-1; D uncertain. The germline V gene encodes CDR1 MDHEN and CDR2 SYDVKM. V was cut by 7 bases and J by 7 bases, with 7 bases left in between. There are 10 residues in the CDR3. The CDR3 here is CASTGLEAFF. In DNA, the CDR3 is TGTGCCAGCACGGGTCTTGAAGCTTTCTTT.

This sequence joins TRBV10-3 and TRBJ1-2; TRBD1 aligns across 7 bases. V gave up 3 bases and J gave up 8 bases; unmatched junction bases: 9. From germline, CDR1 is ENHRY and CDR2 SYGVKD. This CDR3 is built from 14 residues. The CDR3 reads CAISDLGQVEGYTF. The CDR3 DNA follows: TGTGCCATCAGTGACCTCGGACAGGTGGAAGGCTACACCTTC.

This clonotype has ten or more counts. The gene calls are TRBV2 and TRBJ2-2; tentative D call: TRBD1 (5 bases). The CDR3 has 13 residues. V was clipped by 6 bases and J by 1 base, with 6 bases between them. Germline loops: CDR1 SNHLY, CDR2 FYNNEI. The CDR3 bases are TGTGCCAGCAGGACAGAGAACACCGGGGAGCTGTTTTTT. It is translated as CASRTENTGELFF.

CDR3 nucleotide sequence: TGCGCCAGCAGCTCCGGACACCTTGGAGGGACCGGGGAGCTGTTTTTT. This translates into CASSSGHLGGTGELFF. This chain links TRBV5-1 with TRBJ2-2, with D perhaps TRBD2 (6 bases). Germline CDR1 SGHRS, CDR2 YFSETQ. The CDR3 extends over 16 amino acids. The V and J ends lost 3 bases and 5 bases respectively, with 17 bases between them.

This clonotype was observed a handful of times. This rearrangement joins TRBV28 to TRBJ2-2, with TRBD2 matching 8 bases. CDR3 length: 16 residues. Germline CDR1 is MDHEN and CDR2 is SYDVKM. Germline trimming cut 5 bases from V and 5 bases from J; bases unmatched to any gene: 10. The CDR3: CASSPAGAGETGELFF. In DNA, the CDR3 is TGTGCCAGCAGTCCCGCGGGAGCGGGAGAAACCGGGGAGCTGTTTTTT. Full variable domain (rest looked up from reference TRBV28 and TRBJ2-2): DVKVTQSSRYLVKRTGEKVFLECVQDMDHENMFWYRQDPGLGLRLIYFSYDVKMKEKGDIPEGYSVSREKKERFSLILESASTNQTSMYLCASSPAGAGETGELFFGEGSRLTVL.

This rearrangement joins TRBV7-9 to TRBJ2-4; D may match TRBD1 or TRBD2 (6 bases each). The V gene lost 5 bases and the J gene lost 0 bases, with 14 bases spanning the gap. Germline CDR1 SEHNR, CDR2 FQNEAQ (reference sequence). This CDR3 is built from 16 residues. The CDR3 DNA reads TGTGCCAGCAGCCCGGAGGGGGGTTTAGCCAAAAACATTCAGTACTTC. Encoded protein: CASSPEGGLAKNIQYF.

This chain joins TRBV30 and TRBJ2-4; 13 bases map to TRBD2. Germline V lookup: CDR1 GTSNPN, CDR2 SVGIG (reference sequence). The CDR3 covers 17 residues. V shed 1 base and J 8 bases; nucleotides not matched to a gene: 11. CDR3 protein: CAWSGTSGSWGGDIQYF. The CDR3 DNA follows: TGTGCCTGGAGTGGGACTAGCGGGAGTTGGGGAGGAGACATTCAGTACTTC.

The CDR3 sequence: CASSLDPRAMNYGYTF. DNA for the CDR3: TGTGCCAGCAGCTTAGATCCCAGGGCGATGAACTATGGCTACACCTTC. V is TRBV11-2 and J is TRBJ1-2; D may be TRBD1 (5 bases). Trimming took 0 bases from V and 2 from J, leaving 13 bases between them. This CDR3 has 16 residues. In germline, CDR1 is SGHAT, CDR2 FQNNGV.

This clonotype was detected only a few times. The chain links TRBV28 to TRBJ2-7; TRBD2 matches 9 bases. The CDR3 length is 16 residues. Germline CDR1 reads MDHEN; CDR2 reads SYDVKM. J gave up 5 bases and V 6 bases, and 14 bases lay outside the gene matches. CDR3 loop: CASSIRDGAGGNEQYF. In DNA, the CDR3 is TGTGCCAGCAGCATCAGGGATGGAGCGGGAGGTAACGAGCAGTACTTC.

On this clonotype itself: This likely comes from a read error, as the CDR3 has no conserved phenylalanine or tryptophan at its end. The genes are TRBV20-1 and TRBJ1-6; 8 bases fit TRBD1. Germline trimming cut 1 base from V and 10 bases from J; bases unmatched to any gene: 12. Germline CDR1 is DFQATT and CDR2 is SNEGSKA (reference sequence). This CDR3 comprises 16 residues. The CDR3 DNA is TGCAGTGCTAGAGCCATTGCCGGGACAGGTCACTCACCCCTCCACCTT. It yields the protein CSARAIAGTGHSPLHL.

Comments on this clonotype: An end of the junction differs from the germline gene, which may be a read error. The chain is built from TRBV2 and TRBJ2-5; D is possibly TRBD1 or TRBD2 (5 bases each). The CDR3 covers 12 residues. Germline CDR1 is SNHLY and CDR2 is FYNNEI. The CDR3 is CAGRGAGETQYF. DNA of the CDR3: TGTGCCGGCAGAGGGGCCGGAGAGACCCAGTACTTC.

The J gene is TRBJ1-5, the V gene TRBV30; D gene ambiguous. CDR3 size: 11 residues. Trimming cost V 8 bases and J 4 bases, with 9 bases left between them. Per germline, CDR1 GTSNPN and CDR2 SVGIG (reference sequence). The CDR3 is CAPRSNQPQHF. In nucleotides, the CDR3 is TGTGCCCCACGAAGTAATCAGCCCCAGCATTTT.

CDR3 coding DNA: TGCGCCAGCAGGGAAGGGTCGTTCCGTGAAGCTTTCTTT. This gives the protein CASREGSFREAFF. The chain links TRBV5-1 to TRBJ1-1; D gene uncertain. With 5 bases removed from V and 7 bases from J, the gap between germline ends came to 15 bases. The CDR3 runs 13 residues. Germline lookup yields CDR1 SGHRS and CDR2 YFSETQ.

This clonotype turned up a few times. This CDR3 is CAISPRTGQDTGELFF. CDR3 in DNA: TGTGCCATCAGCCCCCGGACAGGGCAGGACACCGGGGAGCTGTTTTTT. The chain carries TRBV10-3 and TRBJ2-2; TRBD1 agrees at 8 bases. Germline V gene lookup returns CDR1 ENHRY and CDR2 SYGVKD. The junction had 9 bases not matched to a gene; V was cut back by 6 bases and J by 3 bases. The CDR3 is 16 residues long.

This clonotype was counted only a few times. A single base separates this from a much larger clone, so it may be a read error. The V and J genes are TRBV28 and TRBJ1-1, with D possibly TRBD1 on 5 matching bases. Trimming shortened V by 3 bases and J by 4 bases, and 15 bases separated the two germline ends. Per germline, CDR1 MDHEN and CDR2 SYDVKM. This CDR3 has 15 amino acids. DNA of the CDR3: TGTGCCAGCAGTTTCCCAGGGACTCTGAGCACTGAAGCTTTCTTT. Its protein product is CASSFPGTLSTEAFF.

In this sample, this clonotype turned up a few times. The chain combines TRBV19 with TRBJ2-5; weak D call: TRBD2 (7 bases). Per germline, CDR1 LNHDA and CDR2 SQIVND (reference sequence). The V end was cut by 5 bases, the J end by 3 bases, with 16 bases between. This CDR3 has 15 amino acids. The CDR3 DNA reads as TGTGCCAGTAGTCCGGGGGGCTTCATCAAAGAGACCCAGTACTTC. As protein: CASSPGGFIKETQYF.